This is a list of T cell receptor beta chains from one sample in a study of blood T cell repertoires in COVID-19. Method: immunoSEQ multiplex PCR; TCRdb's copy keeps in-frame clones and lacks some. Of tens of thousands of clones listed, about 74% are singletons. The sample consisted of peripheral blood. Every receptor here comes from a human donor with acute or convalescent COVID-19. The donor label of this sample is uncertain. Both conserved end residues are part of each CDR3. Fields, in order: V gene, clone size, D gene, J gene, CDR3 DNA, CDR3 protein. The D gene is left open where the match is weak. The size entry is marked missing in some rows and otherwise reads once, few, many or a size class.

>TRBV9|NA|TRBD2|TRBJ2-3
TGTGCCAGCAGCGTAGTGGGACTAGTGACAAATACGCAGTATTTT
CASSVVGLVTNTQYF
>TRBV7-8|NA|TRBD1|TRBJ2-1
TGTGCCAGCAGCTCCCGGGACAGGGGTCCCCATGAGCAGTTCTTC
CASSSRDRGPHEQFF
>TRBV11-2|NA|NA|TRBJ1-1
TGTGCCAGCAGCTTAGATCGGGGCACTGAAGCTTTCTTT
CASSLDRGTEAFF
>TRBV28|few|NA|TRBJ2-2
TGTGCCAGCAGTCCCCCCCGAGACACCGGGGAGCTGTTTTTT
CASSPPRDTGELFF
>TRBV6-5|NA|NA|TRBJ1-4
TGTGCCAGCAGTTACTTCCCCAGGGTAGGAGAAAAACTGTTTTTT
CASSYFPRVGEKLFF
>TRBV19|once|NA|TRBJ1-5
TGTGCCAGTACCATTGGGGGGGGGAAAAATCAGCCCCAGCATTTT
CASTIGGGKNQPQHF
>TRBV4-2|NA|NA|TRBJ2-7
TGTGCCAGCAGCCAAGGAGGGCGCGTCTACGAGCAGTACTTC
CASSQGGRVYEQYF
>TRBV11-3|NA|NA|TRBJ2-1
TGTGCCAGCAGCCCGCCAGTCAGGGGAGGGGTTAATGAGCAGTTCTTC
CASSPPVRGGVNEQFF
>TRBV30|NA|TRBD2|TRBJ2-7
TGTGCCTGGAATCCCGGACTAGCGGGGGGGAGCTCCTACGAGCAGTACTTC
CAWNPGLAGGSSYEQYF
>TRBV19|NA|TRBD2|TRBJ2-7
TGTGCCAGTAGTATTGGGTTCTTCACTAGCGGGAGGAGAAACTACGAGCAGTACTTC
CASSIGFFTSGRRNYEQYF
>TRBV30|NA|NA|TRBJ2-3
TGTGCCTGGAGTCTGGGCGGGACGGATACGCAGTATTTT
CAWSLGGTDTQYF
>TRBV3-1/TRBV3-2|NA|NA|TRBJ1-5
TGTGCCAGCAGCTATAGGGAGCAGCCCCAGCATTTT
CASSYREQPQHF
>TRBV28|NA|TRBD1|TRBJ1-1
TGTGCCAGCCAGGACAGGGGCCCGAGGGCTGAAGCTTTCTTT
CASQDRGPRAEAFF
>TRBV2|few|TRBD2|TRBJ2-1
TGTGCCAGCACCGAATTCGGACTAGCGGGTGGGAGCCGGGCCAATGAGCAGTTCTTC
CASTEFGLAGGSRANEQFF
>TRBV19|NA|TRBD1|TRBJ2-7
TGTGCCAGTAGTTCCCTTTGGGACAGGGCCAACGAGCAGTACTTC
CASSSLWDRANEQYF
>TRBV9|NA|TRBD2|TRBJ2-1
TGTGCCAGCAGCGGGACGGGGGGTCCCTACAATGAGCAGTTCTTC
CASSGTGGPYNEQFF